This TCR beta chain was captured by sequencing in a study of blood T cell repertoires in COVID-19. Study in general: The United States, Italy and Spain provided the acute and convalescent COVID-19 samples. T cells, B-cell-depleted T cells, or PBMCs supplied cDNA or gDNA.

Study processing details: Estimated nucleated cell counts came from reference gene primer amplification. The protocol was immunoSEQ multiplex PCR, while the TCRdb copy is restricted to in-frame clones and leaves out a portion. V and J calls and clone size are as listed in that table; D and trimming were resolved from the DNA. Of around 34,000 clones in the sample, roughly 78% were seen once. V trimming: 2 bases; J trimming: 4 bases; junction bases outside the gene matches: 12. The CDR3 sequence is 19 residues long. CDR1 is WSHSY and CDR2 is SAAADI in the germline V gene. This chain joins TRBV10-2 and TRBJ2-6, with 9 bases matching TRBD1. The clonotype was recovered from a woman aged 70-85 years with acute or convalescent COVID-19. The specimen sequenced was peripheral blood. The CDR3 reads CASSEGTGTGRRGANVLTF. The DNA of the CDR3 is TGCGCCAGCAGTGAGGGAACCGGGACAGGGAGGAGAGGGGCCAACGTCCTGACTTTC.